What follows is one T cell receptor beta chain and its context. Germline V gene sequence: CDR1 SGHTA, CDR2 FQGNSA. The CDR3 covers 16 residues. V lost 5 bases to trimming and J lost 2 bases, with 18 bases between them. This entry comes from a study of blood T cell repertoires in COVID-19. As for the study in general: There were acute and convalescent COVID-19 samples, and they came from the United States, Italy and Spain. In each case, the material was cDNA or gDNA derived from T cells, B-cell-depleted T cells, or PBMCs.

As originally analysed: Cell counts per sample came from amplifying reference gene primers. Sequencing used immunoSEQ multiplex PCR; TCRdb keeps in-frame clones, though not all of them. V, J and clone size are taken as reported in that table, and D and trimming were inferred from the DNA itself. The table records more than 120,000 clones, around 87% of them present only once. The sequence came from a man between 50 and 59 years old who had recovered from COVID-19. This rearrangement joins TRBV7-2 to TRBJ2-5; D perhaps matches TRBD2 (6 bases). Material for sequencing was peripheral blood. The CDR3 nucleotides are TGTGCCAGCAGCCCGGTCTTGGACTACGCTCAAGAGACCCAGTACTTC. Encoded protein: CASSPVLDYAQETQYF.